The 21 T cell receptor beta chains below come from one sample, sequenced in a study of control samples from healthy donors and cancer patients. Measured with immunoSEQ multiplex PCR; TCRdb has only the in-frame clones, and not every one. The sample carries 150,000 or so clones, about 93% recorded once. Sequenced input: blood. These TCRs come from a woman in her thirties in good health.

This clone was observed a few times. The chain joins TRBV6-2 or TRBV6-3 to TRBJ2-2, with D unresolved. V shed 4 bases and J shed 1 base, with 10 bases lying between them. This CDR3 is built from 15 residues. Germline V gene data show CDR1 as MNHEY and CDR2 as SVGEGT. The CDR3 DNA sequence: TGTGCCAGCAGTTCTGGGTCACAGAACACCGGGGAGCTGTTTTTT. Its translation is CASSSGSQNTGELFF.

This chain connects TRBV9 to TRBJ2-1; TRBD1 aligns across 8 bases. The germline gives CDR1 SGDLS, CDR2 YYNGEE. This CDR3 has 15 residues. V gave up 4 bases and J gave up 7 bases; unmatched junction bases: 10. The CDR3 protein is CASSFRDRTGNEQFF. As DNA, the CDR3 is TGTGCCAGCAGCTTCCGGGACAGGACGGGAAATGAGCAGTTCTTC.

The V call is TRBV2, the J call TRBJ1-6; a possible D gene is TRBD1 (5 bases). Germline V gene lookup returns CDR1 SNHLY and CDR2 FYNNEI. Trimming left V 8 bases short and J 7 bases short, with 12 bases between. This CDR3 is 13 amino acids long. CDR3 amino acids: CASSTGPNSPLHF. The CDR3 DNA is TGTGCCAGCTCCACAGGCCCAAATTCACCCCTCCACTTT.

The J gene is TRBJ2-7, the V gene TRBV5-5; D is uncertain. Trimming took off 0 bases at V and 0 bases at J, with 10 bases between the two ends. Germline values: CDR1 SGHKS, CDR2 YYEKEE (reference sequence). The CDR3 sequence is 15 residues long. CDR3 amino acids: CASSLAKRFSYEQYF. CDR3 coding DNA: TGTGCCAGCAGCTTGGCCAAACGTTTCTCCTACGAGCAGTACTTC.

This clone has just one count. The junction does not match germline at one end; this may be a read error. CDR3 nucleotide sequence: TGTGCCAGCAGCGTAGCCGGGACAGAGACAAACTATGGCTACACCTTC. The encoded protein is CASSVAGTETNYGYTF. The rearrangement joins TRBV7-9 to TRBJ1-2, with TRBD1 identical over 7 bases. The CDR3 extends over 16 amino acids. Germline loops: CDR1 SEHNR, CDR2 FQNEAQ (reference sequence).

The V and J genes are TRBV2 and TRBJ1-4, with D perhaps matching TRBD1 (6 bases). The CDR3 is made up of 14 amino acids. Germline V lookup: CDR1 SNHLY, CDR2 FYNNEI. Trimming took 0 bases from V and 7 from J, leaving 9 bases between them. The CDR3 is CASSEAQGSEKLFF. CDR3 sequence (DNA): TGTGCCAGCAGTGAAGCGCAGGGGTCTGAAAAACTGTTTTTT.

The V call is TRBV18, the J call TRBJ2-3, with a tentative D call TRBD1 (5 bases). This CDR3 contains 16 residues. Trimming removed 3 bases from V and 3 bases from J, with 16 bases in between. Germline V gene sequence: CDR1 KGHSH, CDR2 LQKENI. The CDR3 spells CASSPGRFAGTDTQYF. The DNA of the CDR3 is TGTGCCAGCTCACCCGGAAGGTTCGCAGGGACAGATACGCAGTATTTT.

The chain joins TRBV6-5 to TRBJ2-7; 10 bases agree with TRBD2. CDR3 length: 15 residues. Germline V CDR1 and CDR2: MNHEY, SVGAGI. V trimming: 2 bases; J trimming: 0 bases; junction bases outside the gene matches: 1. Here the CDR3 reads CASSYRLAGSYEQYF. In DNA, the CDR3 is TGTGCCAGCAGTTACAGACTAGCGGGCTCCTACGAGCAGTACTTC.

The V gene is TRBV29-1, the J gene TRBJ1-1; no definite D call. The CDR3 totals 14 residues. In germline, CDR1 is SQVTM, CDR2 ANQGSEA. Trimming pared 2 bases from V and 0 bases from J, leaving 10 bases between. CDR3 protein: CSVEWVNVNTEAFF. CDR3 DNA sequence: TGCAGCGTTGAATGGGTTAACGTGAACACTGAAGCTTTCTTT.

The genes are TRBV4-1 and TRBJ2-1; D may be TRBD2 (6 bases). The V gene's germline CDR1 is MGHRA and CDR2 YSYEKL. The ends were cut back, 0 bases at V and 5 bases at J, with 17 bases in the middle. The length of the CDR3 is 17 residues. In nucleotides, the CDR3 is TGCGCCAGCAGCCAAGACGGCGTCGGGAGATTCGACAATGAGCAGTTCTTC. Its translation: CASSQDGVGRFDNEQFF.

The chain carries TRBV5-1 and TRBJ2-3; 8 positions agree with TRBD1. The CDR3 spans 15 residues. V dropped 2 bases and J dropped 6; count of bases not matched to a gene: 8. CDR1 and CDR2 from the germline V gene are SGHRS and YFSETQ. CDR3 DNA sequence: TGCGCCAGCAGCTTCGAGTGGACAGGGATGGATACGCAGTATTTT. This encodes CASSFEWTGMDTQYF.

This clone has a single count. The chain has TRBV27 and TRBJ1-2; 8 nucleotides align to TRBD1. The CDR3 is 16 amino acids. The J segment lost 7 bases and the V segment lost 3 bases, leaving 13 bases of the junction unmatched. CDR1 and CDR2 (germline): MNHEY, SMNVEV (reference sequence). Here the CDR3 DNA reads TGTGCCAGCAGTTTGGGGCAGGGGGCGGACATGGGTGGCTACACCTTC. It is translated as CASSLGQGADMGGYTF.

The chain links TRBV15 to TRBJ1-4; no definite D call. Germline-derived CDR1 and CDR2 are LNHNV and YYDKDF (reference sequence). The CDR3 loop spans 17 amino acids. V lost 0 bases to trimming and J lost 0 bases, with 11 bases between them. The CDR3 sequence is CATSRDLTEATNEKLFF. The CDR3 DNA follows: TGTGCCACCAGCAGAGATCTGACCGAGGCAACTAATGAAAAACTGTTTTTT.

This chain links TRBV28 with TRBJ1-2, with D maybe TRBD1 (5 bases). Deletions cut 6 bases from V and 1 base from J, with 12 bases between. CDR1 and CDR2 from the germline V gene are MDHEN and SYDVKM. The CDR3 sequence is 14 residues long. The CDR3 here is CASRAPGLNYGYTF. The DNA of the CDR3 is TGTGCCAGCAGAGCCCCGGGACTTAACTATGGCTACACCTTC.

The rearrangement links TRBV19 to TRBJ2-6, with a tentative D call TRBD1 (6 bases). The V end lost 7 bases, the J end lost 0 bases, and 13 bases lay between the germline ends. The germline V gene has CDR1 LNHDA and CDR2 SQIVND (reference sequence). The CDR3 totals 16 residues. CDR3 sequence reads: CASMGYRVSGANVLTF. CDR3 nucleotides: TGTGCCAGTATGGGGTACAGGGTCTCTGGGGCCAACGTCCTGACTTTC.

This clone appeared a single time. This chain joins TRBV5-1 and TRBJ2-5, with TRBD2 identical over 12 bases. Unmatched junction bases numbered 1, after V lost 3 bases and J lost 1 base. CDR1 and CDR2 from the germline V gene are SGHRS and YFSETQ. This CDR3 has 15 residues. The CDR3 DNA reads as TGCGCCAGCAGCTGGACTAGCGGGACCCAAGAGACCCAGTACTTC. It translates to CASSWTSGTQETQYF. The full variable domain, rest sourced from reference TRBV5-1 and TRBJ2-5, is KAGVTQTPRYLIKTRGQQVTLSCSPISGHRSVSWYQQTPGQGLQFLFEYFSETQRNKGNFPGRFSGRQFSNSRSEMNVSTLELGDSALYLCASSWTSGTQETQYFGPGTRLLVL.

The chain uses TRBV15 and TRBJ2-3; weak D call: TRBD1 (5 bases). Germline loops: CDR1 LNHNV, CDR2 YYDKDF (reference sequence). Deletions cut 5 bases from V and 0 bases from J, with 12 bases between. The CDR3 extends over 15 amino acids. CDR3 coding DNA: TGTGCCACCAGCCCAGGGTTCACTAGCACAGATACGCAGTATTTT. Its translation is CATSPGFTSTDTQYF.

This clone was observed a single time. The chain joins TRBV29-1 to TRBJ2-1, with 14 bases that match TRBD2. V gave up 4 bases and J gave up 9 bases; unmatched junction bases: 5. Per the germline V gene, CDR1 is SQVTM and CDR2 is ANQGSEA. The CDR3 is 14 amino acids. The CDR3 loop reads CSVAGTSGSGEQFF. The CDR3 DNA reads as TGCAGCGTTGCCGGGACTAGCGGGAGTGGTGAGCAGTTCTTC.

This clone was picked up a small number of times. This chain connects TRBV5-5 to TRBJ1-5, with 7 bases identical to TRBD1. Germline trimming cut 0 bases from V and 0 bases from J; bases unmatched to any gene: 3. This CDR3 has 16 residues. From germline, CDR1 is SGHKS and CDR2 YYEKEE (reference sequence). CDR3 sequence (DNA): TGTGCCAGCAGCTTGGTAGGGGGCTATAGCAATCAGCCCCAGCATTTT. Protein product: CASSLVGGYSNQPQHF.

The chain carries TRBV28 and TRBJ1-3; D gene uncertain. The germline CDR1 and CDR2 sequences are MDHEN and SYDVKM. This CDR3 has 15 amino acids. Deletions cut 5 bases from V and 7 bases from J, with 18 bases between. Written as DNA, the CDR3 is TGTGCCAGCAGTCCACCGGGCCCAGTGCGGAACACCATATATTTT. This sequence encodes CASSPPGPVRNTIYF.

The chain is built from TRBV10-3 and TRBJ2-3; D ambiguous. With 6 bases removed from V and 0 bases from J, the gap between germline ends came to 10 bases. The germline V gene has CDR1 ENHRY and CDR2 SYGVKD. This CDR3 is built from 14 residues. The CDR3 DNA reads as TGTGCCATCAGAGGAGCAATTAGCACAGATACGCAGTATTTT. Its translation is CAIRGAISTDTQYF.